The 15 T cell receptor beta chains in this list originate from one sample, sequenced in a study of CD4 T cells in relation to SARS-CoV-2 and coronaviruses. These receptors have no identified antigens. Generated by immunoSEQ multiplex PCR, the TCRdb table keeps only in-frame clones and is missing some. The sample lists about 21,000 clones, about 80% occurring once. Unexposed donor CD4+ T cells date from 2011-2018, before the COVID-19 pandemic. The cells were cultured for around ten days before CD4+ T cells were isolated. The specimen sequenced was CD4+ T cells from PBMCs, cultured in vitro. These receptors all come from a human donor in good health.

The CDR3 nucleotides read TGTGCCAGCAGCTTGACAGGGTGGAACCGGGAGCTGTTTTTT. It yields the protein CASSLTGWNRELFF. The chain links TRBV5-6 to TRBJ2-2; TRBD1 is a possible D gene (6 bases). Trimming shortened V by 1 base and J by 9 bases, and 13 bases separated the two germline ends. Germline CDR1 SGHDT, CDR2 YYEEEE. This CDR3 is built from 14 residues.

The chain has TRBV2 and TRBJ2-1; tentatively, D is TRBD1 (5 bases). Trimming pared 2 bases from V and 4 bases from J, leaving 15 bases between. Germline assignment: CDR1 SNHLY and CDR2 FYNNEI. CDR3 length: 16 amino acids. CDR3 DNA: TGTGCCAGCAGTGAATTGGCAGGGAATACTTACAATGAGCAGTTCTTC. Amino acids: CASSELAGNTYNEQFF.

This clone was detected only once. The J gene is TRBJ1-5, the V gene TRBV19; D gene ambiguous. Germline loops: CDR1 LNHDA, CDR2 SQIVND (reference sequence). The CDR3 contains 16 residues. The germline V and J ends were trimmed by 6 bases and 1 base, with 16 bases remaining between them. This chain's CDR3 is CASSPRILGSNQPQHF. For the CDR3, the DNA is TGTGCCAGTAGCCCACGCATCCTGGGGAGCAATCAGCCCCAGCATTTT.

The CDR3 protein is CATSGDSYNEKLFF. CDR3 nucleotides: TGTGCCACCAGCGGGGACAGCTATAATGAAAAACTGTTTTTT. The chain carries TRBV24-1 and TRBJ1-4; 7 bases align to TRBD1. CDR1 is KGHDR and CDR2 is SFDVKD in the germline V gene. The CDR3 sequence is 14 residues long. With 7 bases clipped from V and 4 bases from J, the junction kept 5 bases outside the gene matches.

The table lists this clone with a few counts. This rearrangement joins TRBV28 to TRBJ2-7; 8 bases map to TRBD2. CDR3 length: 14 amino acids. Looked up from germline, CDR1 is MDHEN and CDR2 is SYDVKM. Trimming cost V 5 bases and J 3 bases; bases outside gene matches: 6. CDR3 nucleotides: TGTGCCAGCAGTGACAGCGGGAGTAGCTACGAGCAGTACTTC. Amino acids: CASSDSGSSYEQYF.

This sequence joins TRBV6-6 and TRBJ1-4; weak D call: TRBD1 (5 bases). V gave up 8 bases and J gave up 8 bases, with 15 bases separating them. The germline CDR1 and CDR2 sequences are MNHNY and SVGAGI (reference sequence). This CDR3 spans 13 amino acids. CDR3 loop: CASEQVLGEKLFF. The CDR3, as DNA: TGTGCCAGCGAACAGGTCCTGGGGGAAAAACTGTTTTTT.

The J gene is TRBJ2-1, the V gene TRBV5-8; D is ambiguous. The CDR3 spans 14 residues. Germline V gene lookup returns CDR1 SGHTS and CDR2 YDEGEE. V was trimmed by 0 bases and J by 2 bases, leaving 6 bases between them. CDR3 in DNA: TGTGCCAGCAGCTTGGGGGAACCCTACAATGAGCAGTTCTTC. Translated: CASSLGEPYNEQFF.

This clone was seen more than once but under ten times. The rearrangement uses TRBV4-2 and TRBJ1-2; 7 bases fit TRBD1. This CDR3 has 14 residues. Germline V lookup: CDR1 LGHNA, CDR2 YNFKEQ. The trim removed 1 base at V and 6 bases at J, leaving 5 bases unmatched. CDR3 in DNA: TGTGCCAGCAGCCAAGGGGGCCAGGGGGATGGCTACACCTTC. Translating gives CASSQGGQGDGYTF.

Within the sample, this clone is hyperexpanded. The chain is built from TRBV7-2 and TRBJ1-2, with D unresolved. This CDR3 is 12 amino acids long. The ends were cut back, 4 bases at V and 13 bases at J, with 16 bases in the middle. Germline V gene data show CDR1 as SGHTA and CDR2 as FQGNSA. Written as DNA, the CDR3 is TGTGCCAGCAGCTCATATTTGTCCGATCCCACCTTC. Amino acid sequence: CASSSYLSDPTF.

The CDR3 DNA reads TGTGCCAGCTCACTTGCGACAGTGACGCCGAGCTCCTACAATGAGCAGTTCTTC. Protein sequence: CASSLATVTPSSYNEQFF. J is TRBJ2-1 and V is TRBV18, with a possible D match to TRBD1 (5 bases). The germline gives CDR1 KGHSH, CDR2 LQKENI. Trimming took 4 bases from V and 0 from J, leaving 19 bases between them. The CDR3 consists of 18 residues.

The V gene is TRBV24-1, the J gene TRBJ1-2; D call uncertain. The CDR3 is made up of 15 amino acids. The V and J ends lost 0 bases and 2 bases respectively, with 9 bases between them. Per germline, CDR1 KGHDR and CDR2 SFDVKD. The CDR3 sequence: CATSDLIGRNYGYTF. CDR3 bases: TGTGCCACCAGTGATTTGATCGGGAGAAACTATGGCTACACCTTC.

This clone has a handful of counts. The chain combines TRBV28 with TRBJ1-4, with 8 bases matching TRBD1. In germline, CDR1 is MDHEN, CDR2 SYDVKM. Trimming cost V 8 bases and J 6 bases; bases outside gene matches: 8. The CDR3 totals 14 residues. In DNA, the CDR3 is TGTGCCAGCGGGAGGACAGGGCCTGATGAAAAACTGTTTTTT. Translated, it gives CASGRTGPDEKLFF.

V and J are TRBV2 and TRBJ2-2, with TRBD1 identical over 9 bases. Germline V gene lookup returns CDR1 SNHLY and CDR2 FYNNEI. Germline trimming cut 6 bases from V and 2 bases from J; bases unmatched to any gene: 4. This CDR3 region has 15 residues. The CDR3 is CASREGQGNTGELFF. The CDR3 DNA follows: TGTGCCAGCAGGGAGGGACAGGGCAACACCGGGGAGCTGTTTTTT.

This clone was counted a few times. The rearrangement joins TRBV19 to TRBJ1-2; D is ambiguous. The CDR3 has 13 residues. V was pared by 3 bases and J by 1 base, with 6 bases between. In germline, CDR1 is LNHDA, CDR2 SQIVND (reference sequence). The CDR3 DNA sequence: TGTGCCAGTAGTATTGACGGTAACTATGGCTACACCTTC. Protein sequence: CASSIDGNYGYTF.

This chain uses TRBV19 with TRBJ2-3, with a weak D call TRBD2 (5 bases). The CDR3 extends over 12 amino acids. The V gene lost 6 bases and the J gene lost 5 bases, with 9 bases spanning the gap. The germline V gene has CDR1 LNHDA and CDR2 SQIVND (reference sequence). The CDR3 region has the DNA TGTGCCAGTAGACAAAGCGGAGATACGCAGTATTTT. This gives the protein CASRQSGDTQYF.